A single sample is the source of the 5 T cell receptor beta chains below, sequenced in a study of technical replicates of blood from a handful of donors. Clones were sequenced by immunoSEQ multiplex PCR, and TCRdb holds only the in-frame ones, with some missing. The table includes 70,000 to 85,000 clones, about 91% detected once. The source material was T cells isolated from PBMCs. Source of these receptors: a human donor in good health.

This chain joins TRBV28 and TRBJ1-5; TRBD1 might be the D (6 bases). V dropped 8 bases and J dropped 0 bases, with 17 bases sitting between them. Germline assignment: CDR1 MDHEN and CDR2 SYDVKM. CDR3 size: 16 residues. The CDR3 protein is CASSEGGINSNQPQHF. CDR3 sequence (DNA): TGTGCCAGCTCTGAGGGGGGGATTAATAGCAATCAGCCCCAGCATTTT.

This rearrangement joins TRBV9 to TRBJ2-1; a weak D match, TRBD2 (5 bases). The CDR3 is made up of 15 amino acids. Germline V CDR1 and CDR2: SGDLS, YYNGEE. Trimming left V 4 bases short and J 6 bases short, with 17 bases between. The CDR3 loop is CASSSPGSGGNEQFF. The CDR3 DNA reads TGTGCCAGCAGCTCCCCGGGGAGTGGCGGCAATGAGCAGTTCTTC.

The chain has TRBV5-1 and TRBJ2-1, with D maybe TRBD2 (6 bases). The CDR3 totals 15 residues. CDR1 and CDR2 (germline): SGHRS, YFSETQ. Trimming removed 0 bases at V and 8 bases at J, with 15 bases between. Here the CDR3 reads CASSLGDSGLYEQFF. CDR3 sequence (DNA): TGCGCCAGCAGCTTGGGGGACTCGGGGCTGTATGAGCAGTTCTTC.

The rearrangement joins TRBV5-6 to TRBJ2-7; 7 bases line up with TRBD2. Losses at the gene ends were 3 bases for V and 3 bases for J; bases not matched to a gene: 15. The CDR3 extends over 17 amino acids. The germline CDR1 and CDR2 sequences are SGHDT and YYEEEE. In nucleotides, the CDR3 is TGTGCCAGCAGCTCGACCTTACTAGCGTCCCGAAACTACGAGCAGTACTTC. The encoded protein is CASSSTLLASRNYEQYF.

The chain employs TRBV29-1 and TRBJ2-3, with TRBD1 matching over 11 bases. The CDR3 is 15 residues long. From germline, CDR1 is SQVTM and CDR2 ANQGSEA. After removal of 6 bases from V and 3 bases from J, the junction contained 8 bases not matched to a gene. The CDR3 sequence is CSVGSGTGGTDTQYF. Here the CDR3 DNA reads TGCAGCGTGGGGTCCGGGACAGGGGGGACAGATACGCAGTATTTT.